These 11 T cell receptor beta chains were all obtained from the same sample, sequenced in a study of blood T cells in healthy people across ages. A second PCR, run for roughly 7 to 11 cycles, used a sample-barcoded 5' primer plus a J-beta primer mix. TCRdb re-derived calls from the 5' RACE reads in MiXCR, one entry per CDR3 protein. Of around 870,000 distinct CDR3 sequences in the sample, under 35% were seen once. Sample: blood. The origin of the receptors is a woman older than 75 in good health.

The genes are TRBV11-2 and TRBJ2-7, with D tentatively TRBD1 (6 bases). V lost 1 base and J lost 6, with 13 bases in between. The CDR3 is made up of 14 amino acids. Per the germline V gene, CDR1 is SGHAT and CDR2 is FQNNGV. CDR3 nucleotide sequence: TGTGCCAGCAGCTTAGCCCCGGGACAAAGCGAGCAGTACTTC. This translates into CASSLAPGQSEQYF. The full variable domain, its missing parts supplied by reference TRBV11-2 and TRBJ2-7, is EAGVAQSPRYKIIEKRQSVAFWCNPISGHATLYWYQQILGQGPKLLIQFQNNGVVDDSQLPKDRFSAERLKGVDSTLKIQPAKLEDSAVYLCASSLAPGQSEQYFGPGTRLTVT.

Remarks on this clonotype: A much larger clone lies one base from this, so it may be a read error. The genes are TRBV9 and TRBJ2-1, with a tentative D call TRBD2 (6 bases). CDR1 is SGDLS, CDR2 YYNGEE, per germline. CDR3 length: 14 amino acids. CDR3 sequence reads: CAGSAPYGGNEQFF. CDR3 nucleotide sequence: TGTGCCGGCAGCGCCCCCTACGGGGGAAATGAGCAGTTCTTC.

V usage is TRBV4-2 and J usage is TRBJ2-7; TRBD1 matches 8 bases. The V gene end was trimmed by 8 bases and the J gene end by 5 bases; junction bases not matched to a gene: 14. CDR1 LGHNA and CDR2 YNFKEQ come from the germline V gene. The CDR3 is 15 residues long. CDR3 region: CASGARQGLQDEQYF. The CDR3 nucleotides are TGTGCCAGCGGCGCTCGACAGGGGTTACAGGACGAGCAGTACTTC.

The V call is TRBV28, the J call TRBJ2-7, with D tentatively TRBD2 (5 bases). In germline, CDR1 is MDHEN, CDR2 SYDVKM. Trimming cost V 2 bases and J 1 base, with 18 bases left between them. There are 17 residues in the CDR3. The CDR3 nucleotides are TGTGCCAGCAGTTTAGGGTCCGTGGGAGCGAATTCCTACGAGCAGTACTTC. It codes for CASSLGSVGANSYEQYF.

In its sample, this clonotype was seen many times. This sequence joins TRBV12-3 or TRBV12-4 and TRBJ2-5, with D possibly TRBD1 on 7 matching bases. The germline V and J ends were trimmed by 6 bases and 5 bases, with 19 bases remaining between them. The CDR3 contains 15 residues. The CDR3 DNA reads TGTGCCAGCAGCCCGGCAGGGGGGTTTGGGGAGACCCAGTACTTC. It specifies CASSPAGGFGETQYF.

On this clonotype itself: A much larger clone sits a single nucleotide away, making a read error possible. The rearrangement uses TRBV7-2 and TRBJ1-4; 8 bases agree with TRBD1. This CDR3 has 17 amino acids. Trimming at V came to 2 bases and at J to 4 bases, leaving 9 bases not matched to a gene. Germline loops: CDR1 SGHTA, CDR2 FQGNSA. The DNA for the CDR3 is TGTGCCAGCAGCTTAAGACAGGGGCTAGGGGTTAATGAAAAACTGTTTTTT. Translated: CASSLRQGLGVNEKLFF.

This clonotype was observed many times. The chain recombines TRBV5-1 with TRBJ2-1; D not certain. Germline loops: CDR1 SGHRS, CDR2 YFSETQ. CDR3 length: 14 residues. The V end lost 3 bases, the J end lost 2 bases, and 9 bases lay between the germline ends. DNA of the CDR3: TGCGCCAGCAGCTCCCATGACACCTACAATGAGCAGTTCTTC. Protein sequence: CASSSHDTYNEQFF. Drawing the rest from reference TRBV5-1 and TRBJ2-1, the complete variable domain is KAGVTQTPRYLIKTRGQQVTLSCSPISGHRSVSWYQQTPGQGLQFLFEYFSETQRNKGNFPGRFSGRQFSNSRSEMNVSTLELGDSALYLCASSSHDTYNEQFFGPGTRLTVL.

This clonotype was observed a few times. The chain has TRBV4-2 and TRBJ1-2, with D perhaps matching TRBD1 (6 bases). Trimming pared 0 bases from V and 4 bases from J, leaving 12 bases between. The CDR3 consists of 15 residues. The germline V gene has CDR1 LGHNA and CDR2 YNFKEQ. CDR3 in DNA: TGTGCCAGCAGCCAAGAGGCGGGGGCGTCCTATGGCTACACCTTC. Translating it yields CASSQEAGASYGYTF.

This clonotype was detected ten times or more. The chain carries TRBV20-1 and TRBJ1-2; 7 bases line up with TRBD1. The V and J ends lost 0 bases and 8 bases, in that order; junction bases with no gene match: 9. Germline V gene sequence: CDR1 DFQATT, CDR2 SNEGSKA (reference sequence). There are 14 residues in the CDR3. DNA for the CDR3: TGCAGTGCTAGAGATAATGGACAGGCATTGGGCTACACCTTC. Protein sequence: CSARDNGQALGYTF.

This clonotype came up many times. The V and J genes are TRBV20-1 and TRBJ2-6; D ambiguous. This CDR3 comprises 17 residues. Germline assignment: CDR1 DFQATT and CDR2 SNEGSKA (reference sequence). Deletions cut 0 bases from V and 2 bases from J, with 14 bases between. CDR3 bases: TGCAGTGCTAGAGAAGGGCGAGGCGTGCCTGGGGCCAACGTCCTGACTTTC. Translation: CSAREGRGVPGANVLTF.

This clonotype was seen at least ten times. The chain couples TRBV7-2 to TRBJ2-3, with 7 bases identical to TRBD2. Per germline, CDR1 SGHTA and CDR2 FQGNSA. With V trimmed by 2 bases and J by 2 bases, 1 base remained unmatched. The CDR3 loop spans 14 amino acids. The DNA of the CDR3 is TGTGCCAGCAGCTTAACTAGCGACACAGATACGCAGTATTTT. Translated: CASSLTSDTDTQYF.